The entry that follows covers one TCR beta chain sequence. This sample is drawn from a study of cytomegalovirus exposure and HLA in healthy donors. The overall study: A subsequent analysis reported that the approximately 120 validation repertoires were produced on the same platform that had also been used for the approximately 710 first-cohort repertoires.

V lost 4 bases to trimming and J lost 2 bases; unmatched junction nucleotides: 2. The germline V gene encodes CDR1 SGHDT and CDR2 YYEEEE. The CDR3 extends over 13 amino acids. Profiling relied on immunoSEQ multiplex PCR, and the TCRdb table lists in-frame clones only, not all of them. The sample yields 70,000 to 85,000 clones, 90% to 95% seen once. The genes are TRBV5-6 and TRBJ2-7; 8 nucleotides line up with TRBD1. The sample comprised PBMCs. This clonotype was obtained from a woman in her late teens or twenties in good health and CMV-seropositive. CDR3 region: CASSPRGPYEQYF. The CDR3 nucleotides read TGTGCCAGCAGCCCCAGGGGGCCCTACGAGCAGTACTTC.